The clone carrying this T cell receptor (beta chain) was seen only once. The antigen remains undetermined. Study-level findings and limits: Tumor Tregs overlapped most with tumor, then blood, naive CD4+ cells. In terms of TCR gene usage, tumor memory CD4+ T cells clustered together with blood and lymph node memory CD4+ cells, as well as with lymph node naive CD4+ cells.

Trimming stripped 2 bases from V and 2 bases from J, with 7 bases between. The CDR3 is made up of 15 amino acids. The V gene's germline CDR1 is SEHNR and CDR2 FQNEAQ (reference sequence). Memory CD4+ cells were defined as CD4+CD45RO+CD25-. After constant-region reverse-primer amplification, full-length variable regions underwent semi-nested PCR with Nested Universal Primer A. TCRdb used MiXCR to reprocess the 5' RACE reads, holding one entry per CDR3 protein. Among about 32,000 distinct CDR3 sequences listed, about 24% were seen once. This clonotype was obtained from a female donor with breast cancer. The sample comprised memory CD4+ T cells sorted from blood. The subset here: memory CD4+ T cells, CD4+CD45RO+CD25-. The rearrangement links TRBV7-9 to TRBJ1-6; D unclear. This CDR3 is CASSLPDTYNSPLHF. The CDR3 DNA reads as TGTGCCAGCAGCTTACCAGACACCTATAATTCACCCCTCCACTTT.